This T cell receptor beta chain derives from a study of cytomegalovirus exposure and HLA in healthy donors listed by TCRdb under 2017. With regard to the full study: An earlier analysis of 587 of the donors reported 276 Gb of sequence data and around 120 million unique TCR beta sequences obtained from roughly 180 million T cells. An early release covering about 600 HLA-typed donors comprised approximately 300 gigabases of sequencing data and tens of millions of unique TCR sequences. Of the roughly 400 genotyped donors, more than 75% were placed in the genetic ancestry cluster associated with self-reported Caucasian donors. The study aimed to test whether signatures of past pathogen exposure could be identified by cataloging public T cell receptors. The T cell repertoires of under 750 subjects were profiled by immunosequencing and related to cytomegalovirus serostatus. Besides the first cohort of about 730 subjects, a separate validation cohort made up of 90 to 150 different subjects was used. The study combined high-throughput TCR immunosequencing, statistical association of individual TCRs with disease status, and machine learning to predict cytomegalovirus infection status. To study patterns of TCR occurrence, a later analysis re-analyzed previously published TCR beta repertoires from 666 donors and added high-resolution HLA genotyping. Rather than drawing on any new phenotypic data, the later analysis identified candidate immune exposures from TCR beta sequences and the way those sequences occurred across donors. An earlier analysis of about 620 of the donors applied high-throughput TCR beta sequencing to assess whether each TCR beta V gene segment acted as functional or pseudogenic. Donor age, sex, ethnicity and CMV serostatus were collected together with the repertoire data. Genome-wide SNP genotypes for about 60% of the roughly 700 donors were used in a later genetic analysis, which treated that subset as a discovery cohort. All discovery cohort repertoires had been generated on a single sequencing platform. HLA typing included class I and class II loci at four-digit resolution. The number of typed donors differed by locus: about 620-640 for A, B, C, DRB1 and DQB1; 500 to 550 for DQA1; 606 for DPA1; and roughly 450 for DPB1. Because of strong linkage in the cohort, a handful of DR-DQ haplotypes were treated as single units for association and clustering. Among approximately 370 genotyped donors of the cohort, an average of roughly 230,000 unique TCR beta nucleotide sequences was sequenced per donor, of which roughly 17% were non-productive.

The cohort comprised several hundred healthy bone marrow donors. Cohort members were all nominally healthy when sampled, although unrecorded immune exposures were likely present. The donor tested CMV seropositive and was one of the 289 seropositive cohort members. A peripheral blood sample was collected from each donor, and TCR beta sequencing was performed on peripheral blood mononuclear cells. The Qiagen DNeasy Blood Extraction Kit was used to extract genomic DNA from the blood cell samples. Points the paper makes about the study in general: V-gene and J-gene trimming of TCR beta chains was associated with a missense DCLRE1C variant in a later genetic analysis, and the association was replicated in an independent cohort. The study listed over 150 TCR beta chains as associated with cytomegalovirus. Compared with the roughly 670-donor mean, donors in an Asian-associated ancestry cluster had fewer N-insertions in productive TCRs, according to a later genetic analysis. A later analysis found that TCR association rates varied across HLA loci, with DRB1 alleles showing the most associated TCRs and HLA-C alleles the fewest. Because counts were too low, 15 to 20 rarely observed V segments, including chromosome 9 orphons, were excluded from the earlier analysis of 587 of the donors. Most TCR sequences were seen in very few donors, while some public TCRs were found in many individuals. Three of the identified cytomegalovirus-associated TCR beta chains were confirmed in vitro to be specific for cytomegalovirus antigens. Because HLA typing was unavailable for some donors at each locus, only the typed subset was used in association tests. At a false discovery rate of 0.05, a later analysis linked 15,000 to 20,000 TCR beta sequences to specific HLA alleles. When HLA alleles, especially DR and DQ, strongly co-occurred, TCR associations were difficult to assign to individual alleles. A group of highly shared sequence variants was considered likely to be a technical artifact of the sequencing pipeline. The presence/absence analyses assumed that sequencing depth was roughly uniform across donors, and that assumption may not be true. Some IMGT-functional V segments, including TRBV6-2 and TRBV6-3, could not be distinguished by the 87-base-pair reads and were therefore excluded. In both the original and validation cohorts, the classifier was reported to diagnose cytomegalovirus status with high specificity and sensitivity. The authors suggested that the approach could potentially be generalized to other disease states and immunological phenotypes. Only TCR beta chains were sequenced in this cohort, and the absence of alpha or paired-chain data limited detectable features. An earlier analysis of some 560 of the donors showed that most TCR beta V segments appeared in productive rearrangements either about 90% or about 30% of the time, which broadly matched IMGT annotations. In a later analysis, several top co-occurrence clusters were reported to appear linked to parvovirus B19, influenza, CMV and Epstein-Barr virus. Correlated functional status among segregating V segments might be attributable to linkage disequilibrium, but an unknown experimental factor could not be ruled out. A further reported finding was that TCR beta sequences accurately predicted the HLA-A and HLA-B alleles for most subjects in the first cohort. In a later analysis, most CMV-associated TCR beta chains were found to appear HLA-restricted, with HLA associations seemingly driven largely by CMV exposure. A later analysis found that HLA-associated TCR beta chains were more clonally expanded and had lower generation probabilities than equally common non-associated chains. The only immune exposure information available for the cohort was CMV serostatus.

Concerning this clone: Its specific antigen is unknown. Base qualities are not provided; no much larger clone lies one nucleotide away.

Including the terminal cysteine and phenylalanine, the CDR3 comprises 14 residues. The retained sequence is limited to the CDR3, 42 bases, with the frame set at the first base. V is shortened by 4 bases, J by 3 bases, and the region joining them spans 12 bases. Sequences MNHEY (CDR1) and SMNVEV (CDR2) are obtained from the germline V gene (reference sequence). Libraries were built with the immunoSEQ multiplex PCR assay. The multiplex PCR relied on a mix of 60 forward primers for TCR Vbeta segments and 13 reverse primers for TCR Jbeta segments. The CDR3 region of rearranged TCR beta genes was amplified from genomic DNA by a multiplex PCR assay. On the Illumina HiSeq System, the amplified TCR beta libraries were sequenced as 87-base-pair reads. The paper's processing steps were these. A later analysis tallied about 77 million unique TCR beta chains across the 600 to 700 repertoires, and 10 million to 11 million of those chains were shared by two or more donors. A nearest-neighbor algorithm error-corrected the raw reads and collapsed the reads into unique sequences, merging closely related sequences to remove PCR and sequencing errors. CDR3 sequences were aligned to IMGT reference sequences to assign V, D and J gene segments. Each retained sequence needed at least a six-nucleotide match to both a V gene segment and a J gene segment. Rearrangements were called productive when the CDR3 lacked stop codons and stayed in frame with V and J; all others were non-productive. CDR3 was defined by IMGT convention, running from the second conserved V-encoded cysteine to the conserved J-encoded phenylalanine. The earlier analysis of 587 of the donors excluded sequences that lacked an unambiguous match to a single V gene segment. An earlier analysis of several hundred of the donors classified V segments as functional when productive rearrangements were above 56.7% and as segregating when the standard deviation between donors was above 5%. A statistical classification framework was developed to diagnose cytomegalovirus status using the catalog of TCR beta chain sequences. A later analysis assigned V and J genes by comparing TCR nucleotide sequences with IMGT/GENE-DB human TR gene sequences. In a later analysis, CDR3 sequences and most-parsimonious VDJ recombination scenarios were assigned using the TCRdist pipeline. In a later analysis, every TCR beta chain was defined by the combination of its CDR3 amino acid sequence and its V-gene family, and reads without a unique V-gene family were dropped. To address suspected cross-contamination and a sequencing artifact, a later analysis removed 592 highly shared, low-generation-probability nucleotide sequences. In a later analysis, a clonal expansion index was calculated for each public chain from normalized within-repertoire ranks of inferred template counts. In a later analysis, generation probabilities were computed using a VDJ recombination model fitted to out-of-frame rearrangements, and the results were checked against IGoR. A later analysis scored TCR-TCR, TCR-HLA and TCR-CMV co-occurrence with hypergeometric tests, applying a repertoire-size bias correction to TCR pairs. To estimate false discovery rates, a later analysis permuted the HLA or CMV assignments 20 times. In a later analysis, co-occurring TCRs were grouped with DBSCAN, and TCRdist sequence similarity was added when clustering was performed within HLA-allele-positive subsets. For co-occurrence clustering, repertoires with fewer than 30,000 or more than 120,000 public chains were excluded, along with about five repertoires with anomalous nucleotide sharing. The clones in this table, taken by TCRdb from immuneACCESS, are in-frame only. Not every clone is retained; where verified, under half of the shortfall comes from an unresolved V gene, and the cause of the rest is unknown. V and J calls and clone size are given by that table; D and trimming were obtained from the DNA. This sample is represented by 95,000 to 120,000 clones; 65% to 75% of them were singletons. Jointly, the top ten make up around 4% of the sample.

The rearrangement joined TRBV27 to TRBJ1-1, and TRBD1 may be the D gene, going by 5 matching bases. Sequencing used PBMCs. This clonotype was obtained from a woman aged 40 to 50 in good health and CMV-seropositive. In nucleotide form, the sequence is TGTGCCAGCAGTTATATCCCGACAGACACTGAAGCTTTCTTT. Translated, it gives CASSYIPTDTEAFF.